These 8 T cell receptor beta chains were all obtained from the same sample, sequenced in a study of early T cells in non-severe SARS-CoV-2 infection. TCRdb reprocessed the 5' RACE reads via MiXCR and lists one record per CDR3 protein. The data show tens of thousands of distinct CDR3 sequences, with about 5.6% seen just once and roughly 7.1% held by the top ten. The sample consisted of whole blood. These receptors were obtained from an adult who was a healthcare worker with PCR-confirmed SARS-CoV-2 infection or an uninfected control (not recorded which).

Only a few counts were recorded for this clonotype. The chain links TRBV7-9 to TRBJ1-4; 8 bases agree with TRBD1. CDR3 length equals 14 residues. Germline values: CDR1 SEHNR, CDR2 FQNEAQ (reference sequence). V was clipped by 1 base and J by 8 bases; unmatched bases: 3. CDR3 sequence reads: CASSLGTGREKLFF. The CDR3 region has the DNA TGTGCCAGCAGCTTAGGGACAGGGAGGGAAAAACTGTTTTTT.

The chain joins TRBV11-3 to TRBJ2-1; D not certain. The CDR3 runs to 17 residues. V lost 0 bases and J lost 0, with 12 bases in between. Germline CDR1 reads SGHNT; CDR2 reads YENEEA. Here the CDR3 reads CASSLDHPTSSYNEQFF. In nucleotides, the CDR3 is TGTGCCAGCAGCTTAGATCACCCGACGAGCTCCTACAATGAGCAGTTCTTC.

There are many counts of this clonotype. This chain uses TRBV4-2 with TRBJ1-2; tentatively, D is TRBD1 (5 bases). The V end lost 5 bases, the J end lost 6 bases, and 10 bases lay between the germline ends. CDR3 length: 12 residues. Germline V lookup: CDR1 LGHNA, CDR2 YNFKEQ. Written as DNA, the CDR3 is TGTGCCAGCAGCAGGGGTGTCAATGGCTACACCTTC. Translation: CASSRGVNGYTF.

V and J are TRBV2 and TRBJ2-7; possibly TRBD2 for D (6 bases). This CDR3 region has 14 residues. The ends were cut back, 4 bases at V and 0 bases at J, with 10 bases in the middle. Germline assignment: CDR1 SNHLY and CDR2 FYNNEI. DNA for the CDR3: TGTGCCAGCAGTGGGGCGGGGCTCTCCTACGAGCAGTACTTC. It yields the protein CASSGAGLSYEQYF.

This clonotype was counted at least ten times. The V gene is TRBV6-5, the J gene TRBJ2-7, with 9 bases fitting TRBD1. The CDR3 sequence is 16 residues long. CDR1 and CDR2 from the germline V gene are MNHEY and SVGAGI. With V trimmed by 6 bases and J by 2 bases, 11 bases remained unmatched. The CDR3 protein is CASSQTGTGIAYEQYF. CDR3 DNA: TGTGCCAGCAGCCAAACCGGGACAGGGATAGCCTACGAGCAGTACTTC.

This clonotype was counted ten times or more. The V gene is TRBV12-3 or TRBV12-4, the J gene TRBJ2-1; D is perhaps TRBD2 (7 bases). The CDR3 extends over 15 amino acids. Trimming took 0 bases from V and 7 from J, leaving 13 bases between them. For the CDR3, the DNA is TGTGCCAGCAGTTTAGCGGGGGGGCTAAAAAATGAGCAGTTCTTC. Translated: CASSLAGGLKNEQFF.

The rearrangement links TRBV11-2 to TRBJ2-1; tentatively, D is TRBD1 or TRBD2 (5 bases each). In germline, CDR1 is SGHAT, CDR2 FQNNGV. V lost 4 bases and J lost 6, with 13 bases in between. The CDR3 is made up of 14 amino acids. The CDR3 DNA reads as TGTGCCAGCAGCTCCTCGCTGGGGGTCAATGAGCAGTTCTTC. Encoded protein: CASSSSLGVNEQFF.

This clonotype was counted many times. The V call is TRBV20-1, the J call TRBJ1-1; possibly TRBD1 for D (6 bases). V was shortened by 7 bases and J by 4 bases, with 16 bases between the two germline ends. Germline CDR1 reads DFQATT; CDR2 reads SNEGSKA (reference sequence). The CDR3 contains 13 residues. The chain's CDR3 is CSDSQGSGTEAFF. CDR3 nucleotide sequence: TGCAGTGACTCACAGGGATCAGGCACTGAAGCTTTCTTT.